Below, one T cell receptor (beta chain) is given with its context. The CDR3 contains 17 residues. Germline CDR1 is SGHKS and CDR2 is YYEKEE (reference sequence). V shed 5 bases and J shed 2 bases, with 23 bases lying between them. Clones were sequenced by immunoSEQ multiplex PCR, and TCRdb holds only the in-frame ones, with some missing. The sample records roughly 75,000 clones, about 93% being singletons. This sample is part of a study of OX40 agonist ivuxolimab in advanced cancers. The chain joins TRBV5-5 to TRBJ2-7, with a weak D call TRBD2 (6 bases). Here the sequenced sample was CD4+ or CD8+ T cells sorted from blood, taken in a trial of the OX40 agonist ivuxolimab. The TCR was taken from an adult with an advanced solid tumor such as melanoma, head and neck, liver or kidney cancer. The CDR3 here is CASSPTEREVFPYEQYF. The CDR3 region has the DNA TGTGCCAGCAGTCCGACAGAGAGGGAGGTTTTTCCCTACGAGCAGTACTTC.